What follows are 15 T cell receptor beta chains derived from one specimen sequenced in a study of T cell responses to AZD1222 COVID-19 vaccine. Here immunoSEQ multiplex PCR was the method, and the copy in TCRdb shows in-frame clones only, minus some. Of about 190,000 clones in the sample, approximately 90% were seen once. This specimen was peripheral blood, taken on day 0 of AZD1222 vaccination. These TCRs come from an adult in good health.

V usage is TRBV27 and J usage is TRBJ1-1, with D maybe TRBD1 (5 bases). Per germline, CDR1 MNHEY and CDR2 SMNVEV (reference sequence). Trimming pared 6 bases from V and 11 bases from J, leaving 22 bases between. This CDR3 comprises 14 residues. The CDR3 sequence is CASRLAGGRRSAFF. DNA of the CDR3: TGTGCCAGCAGGCTCGCGGGGGGTAGACGGTCGGCTTTCTTT.

CDR3 in amino acids: CASSPPSLAGGQEETQYF. CDR3 bases: TGTGCCAGCTCACCACCGTCCCTAGCGGGGGGTCAAGAAGAGACCCAGTACTTC. This sequence joins TRBV18 and TRBJ2-5; TRBD2 aligns across 11 bases. The V and J ends lost 0 bases and 3 bases, in that order; junction bases with no gene match: 9. CDR3 length: 18 residues. Germline V gene data show CDR1 as KGHSH and CDR2 as LQKENI. Full variable domain (outside the CDR3, taken from reference TRBV18 and TRBJ2-5): NAGVMQNPRHLVRRRGQEARLRCSPMKGHSHVYWYRQLPEEGLKFMVYLQKENIIDESGMPKERFSAEFPKEGPSILRIQQVVRGDSAAYFCASSPPSLAGGQEETQYFGPGTRLLVL.

This CDR3 reads CASSSSYRNTEAFF. Written as DNA, the CDR3 is TGTGCCAGCAGCTCAAGTTACCGAAACACTGAAGCTTTCTTT. V is TRBV5-8 and J is TRBJ1-1; the D is unclear. V was trimmed by 3 bases and J by 2 bases, leaving 11 bases between them. This CDR3 has 14 amino acids. Germline loops: CDR1 SGHTS, CDR2 YDEGEE.

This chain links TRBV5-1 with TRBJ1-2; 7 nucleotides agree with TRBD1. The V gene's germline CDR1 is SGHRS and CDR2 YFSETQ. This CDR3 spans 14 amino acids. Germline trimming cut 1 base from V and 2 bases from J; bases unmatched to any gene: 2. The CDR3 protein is CASSLSGGNYGYTF. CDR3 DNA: TGCGCCAGCAGCTTGTCAGGGGGGAACTATGGCTACACCTTC.

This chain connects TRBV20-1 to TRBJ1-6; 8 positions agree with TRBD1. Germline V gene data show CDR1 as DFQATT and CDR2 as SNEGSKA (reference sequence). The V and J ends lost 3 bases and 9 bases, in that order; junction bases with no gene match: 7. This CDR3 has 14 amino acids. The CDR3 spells CSASVDRGGSPLHF. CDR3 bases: TGCAGTGCTAGTGTCGACAGGGGCGGTTCACCCCTCCACTTT.

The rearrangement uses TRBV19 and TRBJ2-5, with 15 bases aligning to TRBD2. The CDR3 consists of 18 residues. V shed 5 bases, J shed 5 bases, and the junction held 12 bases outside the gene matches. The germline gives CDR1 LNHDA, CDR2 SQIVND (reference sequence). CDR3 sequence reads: CASSPGLAGGMGGETQYF. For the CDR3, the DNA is TGTGCCAGTAGTCCAGGACTAGCGGGGGGGATGGGCGGTGAGACCCAGTACTTC.

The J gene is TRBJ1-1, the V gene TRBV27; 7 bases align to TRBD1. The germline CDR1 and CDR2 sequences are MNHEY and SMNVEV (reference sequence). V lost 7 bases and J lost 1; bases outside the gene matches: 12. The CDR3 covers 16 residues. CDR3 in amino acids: CASTKRQGRRNTEAFF. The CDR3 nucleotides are TGTGCCAGCACGAAGAGACAGGGACGAAGGAACACTGAAGCTTTCTTT.

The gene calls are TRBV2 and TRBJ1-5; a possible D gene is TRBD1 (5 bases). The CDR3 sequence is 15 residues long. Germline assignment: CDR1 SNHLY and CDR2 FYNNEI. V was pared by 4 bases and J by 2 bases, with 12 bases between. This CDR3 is CASSVGQGGNQPQHF. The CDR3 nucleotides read TGTGCCAGCAGTGTTGGTCAGGGAGGCAATCAGCCCCAGCATTTT.

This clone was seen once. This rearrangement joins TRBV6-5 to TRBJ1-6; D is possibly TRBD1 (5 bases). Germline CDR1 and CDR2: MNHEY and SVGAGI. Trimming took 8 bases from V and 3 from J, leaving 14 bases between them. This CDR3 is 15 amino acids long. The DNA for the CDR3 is TGTGCCAGCGCCCACCCCGGGGGCTATAATTCACCCCTCCACTTT. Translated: CASAHPGGYNSPLHF.

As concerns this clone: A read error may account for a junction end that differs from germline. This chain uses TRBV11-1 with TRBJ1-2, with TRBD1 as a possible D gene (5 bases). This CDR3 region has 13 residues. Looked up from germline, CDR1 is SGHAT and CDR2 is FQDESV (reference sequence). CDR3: CASSLWAGDRRAF. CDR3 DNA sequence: TGTGCCAGCAGCTTGTGGGCCGGGGACCGCCGCGCCTTC.

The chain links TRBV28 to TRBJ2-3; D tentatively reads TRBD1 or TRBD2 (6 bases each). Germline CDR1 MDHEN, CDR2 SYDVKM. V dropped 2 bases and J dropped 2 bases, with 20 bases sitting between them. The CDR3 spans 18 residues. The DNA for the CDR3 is TGTGCCAGCAGTTTAAGTCGAGTCTGGGGGGCTATCACAGATACGCAGTATTTT. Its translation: CASSLSRVWGAITDTQYF.

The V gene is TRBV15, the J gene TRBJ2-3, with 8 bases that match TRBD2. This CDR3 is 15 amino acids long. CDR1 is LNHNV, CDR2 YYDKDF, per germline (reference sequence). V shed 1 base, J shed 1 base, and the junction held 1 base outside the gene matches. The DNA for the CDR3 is TGTGCCACCAGCAGAGCACTAGCGGGCACAGATACGCAGTATTTT. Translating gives CATSRALAGTDTQYF.

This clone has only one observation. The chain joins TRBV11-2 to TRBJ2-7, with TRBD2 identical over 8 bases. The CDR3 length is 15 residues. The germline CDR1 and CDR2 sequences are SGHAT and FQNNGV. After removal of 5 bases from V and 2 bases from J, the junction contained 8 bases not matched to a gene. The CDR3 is CASSLGLVPPYEQYF. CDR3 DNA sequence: TGTGCCAGCAGCCTGGGACTAGTACCCCCCTACGAGCAGTACTTC. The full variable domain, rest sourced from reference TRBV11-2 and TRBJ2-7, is EAGVAQSPRYKIIEKRQSVAFWCNPISGHATLYWYQQILGQGPKLLIQFQNNGVVDDSQLPKDRFSAERLKGVDSTLKIQPAKLEDSAVYLCASSLGLVPPYEQYFGPGTRLTVT.

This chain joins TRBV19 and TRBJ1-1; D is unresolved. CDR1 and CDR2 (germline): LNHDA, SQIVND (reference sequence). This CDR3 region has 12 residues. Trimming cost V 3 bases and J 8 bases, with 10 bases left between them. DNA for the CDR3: TGTGCCAGTAGTATCCCCGGAGGAGAAGCTTTCTTT. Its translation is CASSIPGGEAFF.

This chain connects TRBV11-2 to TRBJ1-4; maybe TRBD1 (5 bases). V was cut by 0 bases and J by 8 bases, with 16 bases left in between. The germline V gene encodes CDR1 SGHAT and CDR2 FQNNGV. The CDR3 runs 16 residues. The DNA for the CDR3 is TGTGCCAGCAGCTTAGATCGGGGCGCCCTTGGGGAAAAACTGTTTTTT. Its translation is CASSLDRGALGEKLFF.